This is a list of T cell receptor beta chains from one sample in a study of blood T cell repertoires in COVID-19. Clones were read by immunoSEQ multiplex PCR, and TCRdb kept only the in-frame ones, dropping some. The sample records some 15,000 clones, around 90% being singletons. Material for sequencing was peripheral blood. These receptors came from a man between 60 and 75 years old with active COVID-19. CDR3s include the opening cysteine and the closing phenylalanine or tryptophan. D genes are given only for firm matches. Clone size is shown for a subset of rows, as once, few, many or a class of expanded clone.

V	size	J	D	DNA	CDR3
TRBV5-1	.	TRBJ2-2	.	TGCGCCAGCAGCTTGGGCGGCGCGAACACCGGGGAGCTGTTTTTT	CASSLGGANTGELFF
TRBV19	.	TRBJ2-7	TRBD1	TGTGCCAGTAGTATTACAGGGGGCGAGCAGTACTTC	CASSITGGEQYF
TRBV9	.	TRBJ2-3	.	TGTGCCAGCAGCGTAGCTCCACAGACAGATACGCAGTATTTT	CASSVAPQTDTQYF
TRBV4-2	few	TRBJ1-6	TRBD1	TGTGCCAGCAGCCAAGAGGCGTGGCAGGGGGGCTATAATTCACCCCTCCACTTT	CASSQEAWQGGYNSPLHF
TRBV5-1	.	TRBJ2-5	TRBD2	TGCGCCAGCAGCAGGAGCGGGGAAGAGACCCAGTACTTC	CASSRSGEETQYF
TRBV19	.	TRBJ1-2	TRBD1	TGTGCCAGTAAGGGGGCCTATAACTATGGCTACACCTTC	CASKGAYNYGYTF
TRBV19	.	TRBJ2-2	TRBD1	TGTGCCAGTACCGACAGGGGTCACACCGGGGAGCTGTTTTTT	CASTDRGHTGELFF
TRBV19	.	TRBJ1-5	.	TGTGCCAGTCGATATAGAGATCAGCCCCAGCATTTT	CASRYRDQPQHF
TRBV11-2	.	TRBJ2-4	.	TGTGCCAGCAGCTTATCCGGAGGGTTTGCCAAAAACATTCAGTACTTC	CASSLSGGFAKNIQYF
TRBV5-4	.	TRBJ2-4	TRBD1	TGTGCCAGCAGCTTGGGGGACAGGGGGCAGAGGGCCAAAAACATTCAGTACTTC	CASSLGDRGQRAKNIQYF
TRBV28	.	TRBJ1-1	.	TGTGCCAGCAGGGAGGGGGGGAAGGAAGCTTTCTTT	CASREGGKEAFF
TRBV27	.	TRBJ1-2	.	TGTGCCAGCAAACTACGACAGGAGTTAAACTATGGCTACACCTTC	CASKLRQELNYGYTF
TRBV4-1	.	TRBJ2-5	TRBD2	TGCGCCAGCAGCCATCTAGCGGGGGCCGCCCTGGAGACCCAGTACTTC	CASSHLAGAALETQYF
TRBV9	.	TRBJ2-1	.	TGTGCCAGCAGCGCCCTGGCGGGGGCCGGCTACAATGAGCAGTTCTTC	CASSALAGAGYNEQFF
TRBV15	.	TRBJ1-1	TRBD1	TGTGCCACCAGCAGATTTACAGGGGAGACTGAAGCTTTCTTT	CATSRFTGETEAFF
TRBV5-6	.	TRBJ1-6	TRBD1	TGTGCCAGCAGCTTTGACAGGGTTGATTCACCCCTCCACTTT	CASSFDRVDSPLHF
TRBV7-6	.	TRBJ1-5	.	TGTGCCAGCAGCTTAGCAGTGTCCCAGGGCGGTAATCAGCCCCAGCATTTT	CASSLAVSQGGNQPQHF
TRBV5-8	.	TRBJ2-1	TRBD2	TGTGCCAGCAGCTTAGGACTAGCGGGGCCCCTCTACAATGAGCAGTTCTTC	CASSLGLAGPLYNEQFF
TRBV19	.	TRBJ1-1	.	TGTGCCAGTAGTACAATGCAGGGGTGGAACACTGAAGCTTTCTTT	CASSTMQGWNTEAFF
TRBV10-1	.	TRBJ1-6	.	TGCGCCAGCAGTGGATCCAGGGATGGGACACCCCTCCACTTT	CASSGSRDGTPLHF
TRBV27	.	TRBJ2-1	.	TGTGCCAGCAGTCCAGACACCTACAATGAGCAGTTCTTC	CASSPDTYNEQFF
TRBV6-5	.	TRBJ1-2	.	TGTGCCACCAACCGGAACTCAGGGGTCTATGGCTACACCTTC	CATNRNSGVYGYTF
TRBV14	once	TRBJ1-3	.	TGTGCCAGCAGTCGAGCTTTAAGCTCTGGAAACACCATATATTTT	CASSRALSSGNTIYF
TRBV27	.	TRBJ1-1	.	TGTGCCAGCAGTTTGTTCCAGGGGAACACTGAAGCTTTCTTT	CASSLFQGNTEAFF
TRBV11-2	.	TRBJ2-3	.	TGTGCCAGCAGCTTGGTCAGGGGCACAGATACGCAGTATTTT	CASSLVRGTDTQYF
TRBV2	.	TRBJ1-1	.	TGTGCCAGCAGGGAGGACAGTCAGAACACTGAAGCTTTCTTT	CASREDSQNTEAFF
TRBV18	few	TRBJ2-5	TRBD1	TGTGCCAGCTCATCCGACAGGGTAGAGACCCAGTACTTC	CASSSDRVETQYF
TRBV9	.	TRBJ1-5	.	TGTGCCAGCAGCGAAGGACATCACAATCAGCCCCAGCATTTT	CASSEGHHNQPQHF
TRBV10-2	.	TRBJ2-7	.	TGCGCCAGCAGACCGACAGGTCGCCTATCCACCTACGAGCAGTACTTC	CASRPTGRLSTYEQYF
TRBV5-1	.	TRBJ2-1	TRBD2	TGCGCCAGCAGCGGAGGACTAGCGGGGGTGCATGAGCAGTTCTTC	CASSGGLAGVHEQFF
TRBV12-3/TRBV12-4	.	TRBJ1-5	TRBD1	TGTGCCAGCAGTTCAGGGACAGGGACGCCCCAGCATTTT	CASSSGTGTPQHF